This T cell receptor beta chain stems from a study of glioma-infiltrating T cells after dendritic cell vaccination. Regarding the study as a whole: Complete blood and tumor specimen sets were limited to few patients.

TCRdb's copy holds only in-frame clones and misses some; the assay was immunoSEQ multiplex PCR. The sample contains under 75,000 clones, more than 75% of which appear only once. The time point was: after dendritic cell vaccination, including at tumor progression/relapse. Isocitrate dehydrogenase mutation was absent in all glioblastoma patients. The CDR3 contains 17 residues. Germline V gene sequence: CDR1 MGHDK, CDR2 SYGVNS. The V end was cut by 5 bases, the J end by 5 bases, with 21 bases between. About this clone: Its antigen is undetermined.

The sample in question was blood, obtained after dendritic cell vaccination. This sequence joins TRBV25-1 and TRBJ2-2; D perhaps matches TRBD1 (5 bases). This receptor was taken from a human donor with glioblastoma. The CDR3 bases are TGTGCCAGCAGTTTGAATCATTTCCAGGGATGGACCGGGGAGCTGTTTTTT. It yields the protein CASSLNHFQGWTGELFF.